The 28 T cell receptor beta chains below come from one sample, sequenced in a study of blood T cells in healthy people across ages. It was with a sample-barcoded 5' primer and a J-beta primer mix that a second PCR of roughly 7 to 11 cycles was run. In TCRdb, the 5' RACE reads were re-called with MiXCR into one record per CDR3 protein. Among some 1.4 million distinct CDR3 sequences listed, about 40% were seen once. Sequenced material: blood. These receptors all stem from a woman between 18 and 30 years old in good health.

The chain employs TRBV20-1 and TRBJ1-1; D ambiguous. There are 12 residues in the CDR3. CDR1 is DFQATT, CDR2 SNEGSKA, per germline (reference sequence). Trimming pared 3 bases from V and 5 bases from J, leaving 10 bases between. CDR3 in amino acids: CSARNLRTEAFF. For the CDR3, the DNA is TGCAGTGCTAGGAACTTGAGGACTGAAGCTTTCTTT.

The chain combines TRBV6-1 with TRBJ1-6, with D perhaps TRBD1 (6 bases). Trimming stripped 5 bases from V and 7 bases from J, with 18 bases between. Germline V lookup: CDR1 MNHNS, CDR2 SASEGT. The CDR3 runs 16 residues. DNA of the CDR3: TGTGCCAGCAGTAAAGTCGCGACAGGCGGGAATTCACCCCTCCACTTT. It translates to CASSKVATGGNSPLHF.

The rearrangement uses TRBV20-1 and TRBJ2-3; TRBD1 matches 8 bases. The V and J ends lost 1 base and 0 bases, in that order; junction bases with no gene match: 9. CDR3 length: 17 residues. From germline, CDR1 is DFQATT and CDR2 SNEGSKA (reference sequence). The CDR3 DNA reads TGCAGTGCTAGAGGTAGCCTCGGACAGGGTAGCACAGATACGCAGTATTTT. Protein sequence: CSARGSLGQGSTDTQYF.

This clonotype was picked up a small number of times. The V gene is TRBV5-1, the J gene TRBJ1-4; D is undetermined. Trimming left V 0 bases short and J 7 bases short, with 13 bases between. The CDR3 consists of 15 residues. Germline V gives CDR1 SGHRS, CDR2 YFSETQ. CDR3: CASSLDETPPEKLFF. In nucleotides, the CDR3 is TGCGCCAGCAGCTTGGATGAGACACCCCCTGAAAAACTGTTTTTT.

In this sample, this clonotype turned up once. The CDR3 region has the DNA TGTGCCAGCAGCTTATTTCTGCTGGGGGGCGGGAGCTCCTACGAGCAGTACTTC. Encoded protein: CASSLFLLGGGSSYEQYF. The rearrangement links TRBV7-2 to TRBJ2-7; TRBD2 is a possible D gene (7 bases). Deletions cut 2 bases from V and 0 bases from J, with 20 bases between. Per the germline V gene, CDR1 is SGHTA and CDR2 is FQGNSA. This CDR3 spans 18 amino acids.

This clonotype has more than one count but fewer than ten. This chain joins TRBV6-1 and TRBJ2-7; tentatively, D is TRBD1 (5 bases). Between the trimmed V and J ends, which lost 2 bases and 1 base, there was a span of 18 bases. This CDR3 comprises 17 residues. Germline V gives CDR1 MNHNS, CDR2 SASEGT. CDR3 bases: TGTGCCAGCAGTGAAATCGTTGGGGCACGGAATTCCTACGAGCAGTACTTC. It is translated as CASSEIVGARNSYEQYF.

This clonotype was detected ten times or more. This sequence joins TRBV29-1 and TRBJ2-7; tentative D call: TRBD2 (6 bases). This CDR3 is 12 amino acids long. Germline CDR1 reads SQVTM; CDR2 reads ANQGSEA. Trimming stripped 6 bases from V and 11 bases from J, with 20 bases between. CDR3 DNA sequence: TGCAGCGTGCGCGCGGGGAGTGGTTTGGAGTACTTC. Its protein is CSVRAGSGLEYF.

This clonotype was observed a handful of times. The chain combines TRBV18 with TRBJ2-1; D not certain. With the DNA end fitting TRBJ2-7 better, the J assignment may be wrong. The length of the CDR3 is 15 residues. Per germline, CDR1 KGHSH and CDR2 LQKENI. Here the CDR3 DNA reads TGTGCCAGCTCACCATTCCCGAGCTCCTACAATGAGCAGTACTTC. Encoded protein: CASSPFPSSYNEQYF.

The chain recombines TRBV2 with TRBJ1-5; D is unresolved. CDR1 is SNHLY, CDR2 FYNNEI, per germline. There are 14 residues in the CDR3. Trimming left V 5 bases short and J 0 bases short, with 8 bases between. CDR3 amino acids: CASSKPYSNQPQHF. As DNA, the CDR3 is TGTGCCAGCAGTAAACCGTATAGCAATCAGCCCCAGCATTTT.

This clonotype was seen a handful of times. The CDR3 DNA is TGTGCCAGCAGCTTAGTTTCTAGCGGGGGCGTCAAACAAGAGACCCAGTACTTC. Translated, it gives CASSLVSSGGVKQETQYF. This chain links TRBV7-2 with TRBJ2-5; 10 nucleotides match TRBD2. This CDR3 contains 18 residues. Trimming removed 1 base from V and 2 bases from J; junction bases left unmatched: 10. Germline V gives CDR1 SGHTA, CDR2 FQGNSA. The full variable domain, in which reference TRBV7-2 and TRBJ2-5 provide the parts outside the CDR3, is GAGVSQSPSNKVTEKGKDVELRCDPISGHTALYWYRQSLGQGLEFLIYFQGNSAPDKSGLPSDRFSAERTGGSVSTLTIQRTQQEDSAVYLCASSLVSSGGVKQETQYFGPGTRLLVL.

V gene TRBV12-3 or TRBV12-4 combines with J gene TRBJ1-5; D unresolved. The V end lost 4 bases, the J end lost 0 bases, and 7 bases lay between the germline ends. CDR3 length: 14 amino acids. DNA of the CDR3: TGTGCCAGCAGTTGGCAATATAGCAATCAGCCCCAGCATTTT. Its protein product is CASSWQYSNQPQHF.

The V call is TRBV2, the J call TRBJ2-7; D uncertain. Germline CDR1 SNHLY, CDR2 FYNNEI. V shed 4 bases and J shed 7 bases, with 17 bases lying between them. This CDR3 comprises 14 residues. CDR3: CASSVSRLDNEQYF. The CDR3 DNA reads TGTGCCAGCAGTGTATCCCGGCTTGACAATGAGCAGTACTTC.

For the CDR3, the DNA is TGCAGTGCCCCCCTCGGACAGGGGCCGGCCTACGAGCAGTACTTC. Translated, it gives CSAPLGQGPAYEQYF. This chain links TRBV20-1 with TRBJ2-7; 9 bases map to TRBD1. Trimming cost V 6 bases and J 2 bases; bases outside gene matches: 11. The CDR3 is made up of 15 amino acids. CDR1 and CDR2 from the germline V gene are DFQATT and SNEGSKA (reference sequence).

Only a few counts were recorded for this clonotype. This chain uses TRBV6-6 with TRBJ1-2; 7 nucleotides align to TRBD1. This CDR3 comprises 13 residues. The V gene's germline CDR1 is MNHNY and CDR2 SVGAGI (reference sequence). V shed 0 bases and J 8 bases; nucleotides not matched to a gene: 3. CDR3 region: CASSYSTGNGYTF. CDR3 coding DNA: TGTGCCAGCAGTTACTCGACAGGGAACGGCTACACCTTC.

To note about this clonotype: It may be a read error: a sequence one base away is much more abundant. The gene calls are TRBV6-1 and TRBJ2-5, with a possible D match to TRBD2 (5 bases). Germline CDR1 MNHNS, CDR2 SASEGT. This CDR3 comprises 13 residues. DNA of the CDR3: TGTACCAGCAGGAAGGGAGACCAAGAGACCCAGTACTTC. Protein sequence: CTSRKGDQETQYF.

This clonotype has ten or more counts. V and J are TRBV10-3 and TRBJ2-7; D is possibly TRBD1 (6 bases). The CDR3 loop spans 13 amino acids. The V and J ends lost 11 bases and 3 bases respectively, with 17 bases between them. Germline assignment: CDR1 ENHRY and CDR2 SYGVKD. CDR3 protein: CAARGQGYYEQYF. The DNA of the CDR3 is TGTGCCGCGAGGGGTCAGGGGTACTACGAGCAGTACTTC.

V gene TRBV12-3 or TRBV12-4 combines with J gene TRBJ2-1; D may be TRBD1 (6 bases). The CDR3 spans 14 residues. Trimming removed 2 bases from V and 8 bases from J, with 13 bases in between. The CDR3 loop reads CASSLLSGDDEQFF. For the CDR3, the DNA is TGTGCCAGCAGTTTACTTTCAGGGGACGATGAGCAGTTCTTC.

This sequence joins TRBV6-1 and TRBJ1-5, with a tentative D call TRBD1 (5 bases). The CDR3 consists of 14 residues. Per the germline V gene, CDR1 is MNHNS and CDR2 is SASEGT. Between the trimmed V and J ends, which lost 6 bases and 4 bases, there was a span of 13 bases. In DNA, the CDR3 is TGTGCCAGCAGGGACCAGGGTGGAAATCAGCCCCAGCATTTT. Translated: CASRDQGGNQPQHF.

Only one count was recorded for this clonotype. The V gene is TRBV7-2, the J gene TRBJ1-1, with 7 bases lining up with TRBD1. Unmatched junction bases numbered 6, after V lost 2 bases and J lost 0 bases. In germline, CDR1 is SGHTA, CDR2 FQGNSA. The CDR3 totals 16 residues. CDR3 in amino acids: CASSLPRQGLNTEAFF. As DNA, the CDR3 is TGTGCCAGCAGCTTACCCAGACAGGGCCTGAACACTGAAGCTTTCTTT.

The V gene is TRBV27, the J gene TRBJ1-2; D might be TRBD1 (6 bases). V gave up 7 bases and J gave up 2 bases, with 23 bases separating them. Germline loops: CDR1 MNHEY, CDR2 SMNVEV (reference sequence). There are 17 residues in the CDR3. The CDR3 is CASIALGRGGRNYGYTF. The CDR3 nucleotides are TGTGCCAGCATCGCTCTGGGGCGGGGGGGCAGGAACTATGGCTACACCTTC.

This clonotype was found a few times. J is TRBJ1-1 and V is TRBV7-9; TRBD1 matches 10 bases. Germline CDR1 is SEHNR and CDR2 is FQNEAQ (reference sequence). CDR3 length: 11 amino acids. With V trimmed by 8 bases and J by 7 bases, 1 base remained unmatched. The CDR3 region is CASGTGVEAFF. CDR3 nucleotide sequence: TGTGCCAGCGGGACAGGGGTTGAAGCTTTCTTT. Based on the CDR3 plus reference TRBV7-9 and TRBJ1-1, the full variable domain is DTGVSQNPRHKITKRGQNVTFRCDPISEHNRLYWYRQTLGQGPEFLTYFQNEAQLEKSRLLSDRFSAERPKGSFSTLEIQRTEQGDSAMYLCASGTGVEAFFGQGTRLTVV.

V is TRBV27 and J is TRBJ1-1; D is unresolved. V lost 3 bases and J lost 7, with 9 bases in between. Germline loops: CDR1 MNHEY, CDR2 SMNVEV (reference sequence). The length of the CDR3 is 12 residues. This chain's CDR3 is CASSLDGYEAFF. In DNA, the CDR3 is TGTGCCAGCAGTTTGGATGGTTATGAAGCTTTCTTT.

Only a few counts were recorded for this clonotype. The CDR3 region has the DNA TGCGCCAGCAGAAATAGCGGGGTACTGACAGATACGCAGTATTTT. Amino acid sequence: CASRNSGVLTDTQYF. V is TRBV5-1 and J is TRBJ2-3; 8 bases are a match to TRBD2. The germline V gene has CDR1 SGHRS and CDR2 YFSETQ. This CDR3 has 15 amino acids. The junction had 8 bases not matched to a gene; V was cut back by 5 bases and J by 3 bases.

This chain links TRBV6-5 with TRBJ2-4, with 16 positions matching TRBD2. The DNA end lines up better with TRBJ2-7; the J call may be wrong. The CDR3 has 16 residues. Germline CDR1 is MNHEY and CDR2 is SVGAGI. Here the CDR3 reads CASSPGLAGGYYEQYF. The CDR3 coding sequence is TGTGCCAGCAGCCCGGGACTAGCGGGGGGGTACTACGAGCAGTACTTC.

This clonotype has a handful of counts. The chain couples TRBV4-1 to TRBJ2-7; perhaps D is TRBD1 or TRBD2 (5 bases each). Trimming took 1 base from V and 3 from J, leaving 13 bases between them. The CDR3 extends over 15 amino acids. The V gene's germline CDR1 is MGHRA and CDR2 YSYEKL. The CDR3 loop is CASSQGWGNRYEQYF. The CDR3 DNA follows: TGCGCCAGCAGCCAAGGGTGGGGGAACCGCTACGAGCAGTACTTC.

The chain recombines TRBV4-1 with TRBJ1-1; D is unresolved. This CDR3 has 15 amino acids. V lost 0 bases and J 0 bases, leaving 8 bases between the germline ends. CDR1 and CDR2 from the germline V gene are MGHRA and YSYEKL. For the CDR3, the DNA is TGCGCCAGCAGCCAAGAGTGGCACCTGAACACTGAAGCTTTCTTT. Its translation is CASSQEWHLNTEAFF.

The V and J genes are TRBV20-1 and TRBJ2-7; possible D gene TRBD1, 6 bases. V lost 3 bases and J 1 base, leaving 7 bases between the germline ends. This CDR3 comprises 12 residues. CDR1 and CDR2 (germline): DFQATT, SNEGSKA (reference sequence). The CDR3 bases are TGCAGTGCTAGCGGACAGTCCTACGAGCAGTACTTC. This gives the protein CSASGQSYEQYF.

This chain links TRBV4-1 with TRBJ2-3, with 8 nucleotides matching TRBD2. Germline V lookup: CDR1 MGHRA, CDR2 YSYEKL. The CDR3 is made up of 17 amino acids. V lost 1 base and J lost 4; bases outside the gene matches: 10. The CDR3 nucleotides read TGCGCCAGCAGCCAAGCCCCGGGGGCACTAGCGGCAGATACGCAGTATTTT. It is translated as CASSQAPGALAADTQYF.